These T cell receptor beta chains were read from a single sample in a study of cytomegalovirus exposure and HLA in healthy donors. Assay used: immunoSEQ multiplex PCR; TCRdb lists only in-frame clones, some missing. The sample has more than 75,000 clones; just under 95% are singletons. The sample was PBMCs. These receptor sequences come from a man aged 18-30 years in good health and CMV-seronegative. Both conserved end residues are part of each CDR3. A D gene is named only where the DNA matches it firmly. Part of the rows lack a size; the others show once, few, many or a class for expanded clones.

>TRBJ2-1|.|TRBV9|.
TGTGCCAGCAGCGTAGCTAGCGCCAACTCCAATGAGCAGTTCTTC
CASSVASANSNEQFF
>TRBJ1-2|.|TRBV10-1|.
TGCGCCAGCAGTTCGGACAGCCTCTATGGCTACACCTTC
CASSSDSLYGYTF
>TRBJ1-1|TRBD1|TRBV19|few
TGTGCCAGTATAAGGAGAGGGACAGGGACGACTGAAGCTTTCTTT
CASIRRGTGTTEAFF
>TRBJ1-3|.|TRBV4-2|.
TGTGCCAGCAGCCAAGATCGGGGCTCTGGAAACACCATATATTTT
CASSQDRGSGNTIYF
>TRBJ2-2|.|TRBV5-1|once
TGCGCCAGCAGCTTGGTCCGGAACACCGGGGAGCTGTTTTTT
CASSLVRNTGELFF
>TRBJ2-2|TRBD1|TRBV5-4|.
TGTGCCAGCAGCGGCCCAGACAGGGTGGCCGGGGAGCTGTTTTTT
CASSGPDRVAGELFF
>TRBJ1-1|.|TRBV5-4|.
TGTGCCAGCAGCTCCCCCCGCGGACAGACAGGTTGGAGCACTGAAGCTTTCTTT
CASSSPRGQTGWSTEAFF
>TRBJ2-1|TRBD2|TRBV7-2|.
TGTGCCAGCAGTCGGGGACGGACTAGCGGGAGTACTGAGCAGTTCTTC
CASSRGRTSGSTEQFF
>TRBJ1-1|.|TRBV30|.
TGTGCCTGGAAAAGGGGGAGTCGGACTGAAGCTTTCTTT
CAWKRGSRTEAFF
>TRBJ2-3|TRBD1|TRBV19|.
TGTGCCAGTAGACCGGACAGGGCGGCAAATACGCAGTATTTT
CASRPDRAANTQYF
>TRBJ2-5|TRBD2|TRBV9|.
TGTGCCAGCAGCGGGGGACTAGCGGGAAGCGAGACCCAGTACTTC
CASSGGLAGSETQYF
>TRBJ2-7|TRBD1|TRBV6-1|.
TGTGCCAGCAGTGAGTCCCCAGGACAGGGGCAAGACGAGCAGTACTTC
CASSESPGQGQDEQYF
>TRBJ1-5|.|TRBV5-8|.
TGTGCCAGCAGCCAGGGCCTGGCAAGCAATCAGCCCCAGCATTTT
CASSQGLASNQPQHF
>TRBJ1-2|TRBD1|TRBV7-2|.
TGTGCCAGCAGCAGGGGGGACAGGGCCGGCTACACCTTC
CASSRGDRAGYTF
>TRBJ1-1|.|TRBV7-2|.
TGTGCCAGCAGCTTACGACAGCTCAACACTGAAGCTTTCTTT
CASSLRQLNTEAFF
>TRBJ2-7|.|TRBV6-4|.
TGTGCCAGTTCAGCGGAGAGCTCCTACGAGCAGTACTTC
CASSAESSYEQYF
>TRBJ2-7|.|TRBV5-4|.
TGTGCCAGCAGCCGGACAGAGACCTACGAGCAGTACTTC
CASSRTETYEQYF
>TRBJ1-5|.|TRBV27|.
TGTGCCAGCAGTTCCGTGCAGGGGAGCAATCAGCCCCAGCATTTT
CASSSVQGSNQPQHF
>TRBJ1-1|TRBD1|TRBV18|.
TGTGCCAGCTCACCACCGTGGGGACAGCGTAGTGATGAAGCTTTCTTT
CASSPPWGQRSDEAFF
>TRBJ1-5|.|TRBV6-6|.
TGTGCCAGCAACGGCGGACACAATCAGCCCCAGCATTTT
CASNGGHNQPQHF
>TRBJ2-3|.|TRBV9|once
TGTGCCAGCAGCGTCCTAGATACGCAGTATTTT
CASSVLDTQYF